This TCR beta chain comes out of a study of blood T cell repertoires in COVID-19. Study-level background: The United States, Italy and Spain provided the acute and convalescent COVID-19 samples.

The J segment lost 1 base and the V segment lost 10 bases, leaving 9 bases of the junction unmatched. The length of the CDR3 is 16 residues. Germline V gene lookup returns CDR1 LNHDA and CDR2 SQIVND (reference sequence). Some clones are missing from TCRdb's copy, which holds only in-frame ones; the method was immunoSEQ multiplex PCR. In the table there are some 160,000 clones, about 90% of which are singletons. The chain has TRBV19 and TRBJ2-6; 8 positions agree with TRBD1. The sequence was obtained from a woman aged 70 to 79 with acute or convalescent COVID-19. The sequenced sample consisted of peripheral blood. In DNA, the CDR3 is TGTGCCACCACGGACAGGGCTACTTCTGGGGCCAACGTCCTGACTTTC. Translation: CATTDRATSGANVLTF.